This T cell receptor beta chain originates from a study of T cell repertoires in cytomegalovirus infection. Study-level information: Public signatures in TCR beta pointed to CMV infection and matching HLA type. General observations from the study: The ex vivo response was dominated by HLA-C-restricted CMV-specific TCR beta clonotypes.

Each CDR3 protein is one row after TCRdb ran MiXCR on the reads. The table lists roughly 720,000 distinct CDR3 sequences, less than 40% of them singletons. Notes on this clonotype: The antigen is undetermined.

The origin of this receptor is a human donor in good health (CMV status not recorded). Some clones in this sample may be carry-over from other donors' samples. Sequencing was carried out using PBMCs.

CDR3 sequence reads: CASSTRERTGYEQFF. In nucleotides, the CDR3 is TGTGCCAGCAGTACTCGAGAAAGGACGGGGTATGAGCAGTTCTTC. The chain is built from TRBV28 and TRBJ2-1; weak D call: TRBD2 (5 bases). Germline CDR1 is MDHEN and CDR2 is SYDVKM. The CDR3 spans 15 residues. Trimming stripped 5 bases from V and 8 bases from J, with 19 bases between. The variable domain in full, completed from reference TRBV28 and TRBJ2-1, reads DVKVTQSSRYLVKRTGEKVFLECVQDMDHENMFWYRQDPGLGLRLIYFSYDVKMKEKGDIPEGYSVSREKKERFSLILESASTNQTSMYLCASSTRERTGYEQFFGPGTRLTVL.